This T cell receptor beta chain emerged from a study of regulatory T cells in long-lasting Graves disease. Specified time point: newly diagnosed GD, antithyroid drugs for less than 3 months. With RNA extracted from PBMCs as input, the TCR library was made. Graves' disease diagnosis followed American Thyroid Association guidelines. Building of the TCR beta libraries involved iRepertoire HTBI primers and Arm-PCR of CDR3 regions. TCRdb reprocessed the multiplex PCR reads via MiXCR and lists one record per CDR3 protein. Of some 460,000 distinct CDR3 sequences listed, around 15% are singletons. Study-wide points: Persistent disease samples used TRBV28, TRBJ1-2 and TRBJ2-5 preferentially.

With respect to this clonotype: Its specificity is not known.

Trimming removed 6 bases at V and 2 bases at J, with 10 bases between. CDR3 length: 14 amino acids. Germline V gives CDR1 MNHNS, CDR2 SASEGT. This same sample was also part of a study on T cells in Graves' hyperthyroidism and ophthalmopathy. That paper notes: Using the HTBI primer set, a first-round RT-PCR was run on the TCR CDR3. Through a model of 13 V-J features, ophthalmopathy was separated from stable hyperthyroidism.

Material: peripheral blood mononuclear cells (PBMCs), obtained at new diagnosis, from a patient treated with antithyroid drugs. This chain connects TRBV6-1 to TRBJ1-4; D remains unclear. The sequence was obtained from a middle-aged man with Graves disease. The CDR3 DNA reads TGTGCCAGCAGGGTTGAATGGACTAATGAAAAACTGTTTTTT. Translated, it gives CASRVEWTNEKLFF.